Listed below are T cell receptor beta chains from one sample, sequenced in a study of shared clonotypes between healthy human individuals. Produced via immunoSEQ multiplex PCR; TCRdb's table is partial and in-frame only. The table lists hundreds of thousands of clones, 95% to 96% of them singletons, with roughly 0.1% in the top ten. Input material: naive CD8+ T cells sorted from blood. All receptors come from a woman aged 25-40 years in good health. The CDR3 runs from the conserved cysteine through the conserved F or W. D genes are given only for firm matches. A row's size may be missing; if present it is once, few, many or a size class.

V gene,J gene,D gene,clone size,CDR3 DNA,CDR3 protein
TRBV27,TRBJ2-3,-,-,TGTGCCAGCACCACGGGATCCACAGATACGCAGTATTTT,CASTTGSTDTQYF
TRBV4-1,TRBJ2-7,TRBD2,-,TGCGCCAGCAGCCAACTAGCGGCATCCTACGAGCAGTACTTC,CASSQLAASYEQYF
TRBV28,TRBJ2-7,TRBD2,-,TGTGCCAGCAGTTTGGGGGAGGGCCACTACGAGCAGTACTTC,CASSLGEGHYEQYF
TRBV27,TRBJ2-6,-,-,TGTGCCAGCAGTTTACCTGGGGCTGGGGCCAACGTCCTGACTTTC,CASSLPGAGANVLTF
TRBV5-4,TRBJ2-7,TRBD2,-,TGTGCCAGCAGCAAGGGGACTAGCGGGAGGGACGAGCAGTACTTC,CASSKGTSGRDEQYF
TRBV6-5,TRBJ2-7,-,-,TGTGCCAGCAGTTACGGGGAGCGGCCCTACGAGCAGTACTTC,CASSYGERPYEQYF
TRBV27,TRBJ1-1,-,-,TGTGCCAGCAGTCCATTTTTAGGGAACACTGAAGCTTTCTTT,CASSPFLGNTEAFF
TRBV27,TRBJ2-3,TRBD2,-,TGTGCCAGCAGTTACGCCGGGGGGGATACGCAGTATTTT,CASSYAGGDTQYF
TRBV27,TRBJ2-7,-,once,TGTGCCAGCAGTCCGGACAGTTTCTACGAGCAGTACTTC,CASSPDSFYEQYF
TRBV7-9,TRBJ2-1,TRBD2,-,TGTGCCAGCAGCCCGGGCAGCGGGAGCTCCTACAATGAGCAGTTCTTC,CASSPGSGSSYNEQFF
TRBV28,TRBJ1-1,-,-,TGTGCCAGCAGTCCCGGAATGACAGTGTCGATGAACACTGAAGCTTTCTTT,CASSPGMTVSMNTEAFF
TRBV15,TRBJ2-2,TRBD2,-,TGTGCCACCAGCAGCGCCTTGGGACTAGCGGGAGGAAAAACCGGGGAGCTGTTTTTT,CATSSALGLAGGKTGELFF
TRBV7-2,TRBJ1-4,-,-,TGTGCCAGCAGCTTAGCGGGCATCTGGCCTGGGGCAACTAATGAAAAACTGTTTTTT,CASSLAGIWPGATNEKLFF
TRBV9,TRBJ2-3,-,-,TGTGCCAGCAGCGGGGGGTCCACAGATACGCAGTATTTT,CASSGGSTDTQYF
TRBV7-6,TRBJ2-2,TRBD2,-,TGTGCCAGCAGACTGGGACTAGCGGGGTCTACCGGGGAGCTGTTTTTT,CASRLGLAGSTGELFF
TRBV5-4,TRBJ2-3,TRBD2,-,TGTGCCAGCAGGTCAGCGGGAGGCCTCACAGATACGCAGTATTTT,CASRSAGGLTDTQYF
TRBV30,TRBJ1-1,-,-,TGTGCCTGGAGTGTACACGAGTTAGAAGCTTTCTTT,CAWSVHELEAFF
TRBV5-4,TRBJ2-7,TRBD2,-,TGTGCCAGTAAGACTAGCGACTCCTACGAGCAGTACTTC,CASKTSDSYEQYF
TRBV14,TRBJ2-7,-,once,TGTGCCAGCAGCCAAGAGAAACGGTCCGAGCAGTACTTC,CASSQEKRSEQYF
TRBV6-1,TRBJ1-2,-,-,TGTGCCAGCAGTCTTACCGGGCCCCACTATGGCTACACCTTC,CASSLTGPHYGYTF
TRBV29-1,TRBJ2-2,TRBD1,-,TGCAGCGCGAGGGACAGGGAACACACCGGGGAGCTGTTTTTT,CSARDREHTGELFF
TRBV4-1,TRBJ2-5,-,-,TGCGCCAGCTCCCAACGATTGGCCGACGTAAAAGAGACCCAGTACTTC,CASSQRLADVKETQYF
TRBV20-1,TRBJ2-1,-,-,TGCAGTGCTAGAGATCTAGATGAGCAGTTCTTC,CSARDLDEQFF
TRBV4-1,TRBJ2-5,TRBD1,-,TGCGCCAGCAGCCACCGGGACAGGGGGAAGGAGACCCAGTACTTC,CASSHRDRGKETQYF
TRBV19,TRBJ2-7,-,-,TGTGCCAGTAGTATTTACGGGGGCTCCTCCTACGAGCAGTACTTC,CASSIYGGSSYEQYF
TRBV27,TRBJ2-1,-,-,TGTGCCAGCAGTTCCGGTTTTTACAATGAGCAGTTCTTC,CASSSGFYNEQFF
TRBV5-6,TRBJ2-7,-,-,TGTGCCAGCAGCTTCGGTGGCAGGGGAATTGACGACGAGCAGTACTTC,CASSFGGRGIDDEQYF
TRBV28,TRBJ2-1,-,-,TGTGCCAGCACCAGGGGCAATGAGCAGTTCTTC,CASTRGNEQFF
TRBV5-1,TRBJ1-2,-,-,TGCGCCAGCAGCGTTGACAGTTCCGGCTACACCTTC,CASSVDSSGYTF
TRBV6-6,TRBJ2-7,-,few,TGTGCCAGCAGTTACTCAAGGGCCTACGAGCAGTACTTC,CASSYSRAYEQYF
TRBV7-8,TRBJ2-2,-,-,TGTGCCAGCAGCTTAGCTTCGGGGGTTTCCGGGGAGCTGTTTTTT,CASSLASGVSGELFF
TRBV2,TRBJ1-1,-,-,TGTGCCAGCAAGGGGGGGTACACTGAAGCTTTCTTT,CASKGGYTEAFF
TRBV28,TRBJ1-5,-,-,TGTGCCAGCAGGGCACAGGGAAAGGGCGGTCAGCCCCAGCATTTT,CASRAQGKGGQPQHF
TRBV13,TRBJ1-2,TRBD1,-,TGTGCCAGCAGCCCCGACAGGGCCGCCTATGGCTACACCTTC,CASSPDRAAYGYTF
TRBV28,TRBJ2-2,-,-,TGTGCCAGCAGTTTACCTAGCCTGGCCCCAACCACCGGGGAGCTGTTTTTT,CASSLPSLAPTTGELFF
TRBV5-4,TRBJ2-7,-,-,TGTGCCAGCAGCACCCGGGACGGATCCTACGAGCAGTACTTC,CASSTRDGSYEQYF
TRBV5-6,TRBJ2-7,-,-,TGTGCCAGCAGCTTGGGCCATCCCAACGAGCAGTACTTC,CASSLGHPNEQYF
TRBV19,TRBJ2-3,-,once,TGTGCCAGTAGTACCAAACCGGACTACCTTCGCACAGATACGCAGTATTTT,CASSTKPDYLRTDTQYF
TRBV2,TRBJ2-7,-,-,TGTGCCAGCAGTGAGGGTAACTACGAGCAGTACTTC,CASSEGNYEQYF
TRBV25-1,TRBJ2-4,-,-,TGTGCCACCAGAGAGACAGTACTACGCAAAAACATTCAGTACTTC,CATRETVLRKNIQYF
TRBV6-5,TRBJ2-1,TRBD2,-,TGTGCCAGCAGTTACTCGCTAGCGGGGGACAATGAGCAGTTCTTC,CASSYSLAGDNEQFF